A single sample gave rise to the 23 T cell receptor beta chains below, sequenced in a study of beta chain features in type 1 diabetes. Expressed TCRB transcripts got sequenced, as all isolated RNA was reverse transcribed. Generated by immunoSEQ multiplex PCR, the TCRdb table keeps only in-frame clones and is missing some. The sample records 150,000 or so clones, 9% to 10% being singletons. Sequenced: central memory CD4+ T cells from blood. These receptors were taken from a woman aged 40 to 50 in good health.

The CDR3 bases are TGTGCCAGCAGAGCTTCCCGGGACAGCTCCTTAGGGCAGTACTTC. Translated, it gives CASRASRDSSLGQYF. The chain links TRBV25-1 to TRBJ2-7, with 7 positions matching TRBD1. The CDR3 is 15 residues long. The germline gives CDR1 MGHDK, CDR2 SYGVNS. V shed 6 bases and J 9 bases; nucleotides not matched to a gene: 17.

This clone was counted ten times or more. This chain links TRBV28 with TRBJ2-3; a possible D gene is TRBD1 (6 bases). Between the trimmed V and J ends, which lost 8 bases and 10 bases, there was a span of 16 bases. The CDR3 runs to 12 residues. The germline V gene has CDR1 MDHEN and CDR2 SYDVKM. The CDR3 DNA reads as TGTGCCAGCCGGGACACATTATGGGCGCAGTATTTT. Translated, it gives CASRDTLWAQYF. The entire variable domain, with the rest obtained from reference TRBV28 and TRBJ2-3, is as follows: DVKVTQSSRYLVKRTGEKVFLECVQDMDHENMFWYRQDPGLGLRLIYFSYDVKMKEKGDIPEGYSVSREKKERFSLILESASTNQTSMYLCASRDTLWAQYFGPGTRLTVL.

This clone was recorded only once. This chain connects TRBV19 to TRBJ2-3, with TRBD1 matching 9 bases. The CDR3 length is 15 residues. With V trimmed by 3 bases and J by 2 bases, 3 bases remained unmatched. The germline gives CDR1 LNHDA, CDR2 SQIVND (reference sequence). The CDR3 reads CASSMGQGFTDTQYF. For the CDR3, the DNA is TGTGCCAGTAGTATGGGACAGGGCTTCACAGATACGCAGTATTTT.

This chain uses TRBV14 with TRBJ2-1; TRBD2 might be the D (6 bases). The CDR3 consists of 15 residues. Germline V gene data show CDR1 as SGHDN and CDR2 as FVKESK. V shed 4 bases and J shed 5 bases, with 15 bases lying between them. The chain's CDR3 is CASSLRDSWNNEQFF. The CDR3 bases are TGTGCCAGCAGCCTCAGGGACTCCTGGAACAATGAGCAGTTCTTC.

This clone was observed a handful of times. The V call is TRBV27, the J call TRBJ1-5; 10 nucleotides align to TRBD1. Germline-derived CDR1 and CDR2 are MNHEY and SMNVEV (reference sequence). J was trimmed by 6 bases and V by 5 bases; bases with no gene match: 10. This CDR3 spans 16 amino acids. The CDR3 protein is CASSPTGQGVTQPQHF. The CDR3 nucleotides read TGTGCCAGCAGTCCTACCGGACAGGGGGTCACTCAGCCCCAGCATTTT.

The table lists this clone with many counts. The gene calls are TRBV29-1 and TRBJ2-6; no reliable D call. The CDR3 covers 17 residues. Trimming removed 0 bases from V and 0 bases from J, with 12 bases in between. Germline lookup yields CDR1 SQVTM and CDR2 ANQGSEA. The CDR3 reads CSVEDRGGISGANVLTF. CDR3 DNA: TGCAGCGTTGAAGATCGCGGCGGAATCTCTGGGGCCAACGTCCTGACTTTC. Together with reference TRBV29-1 and TRBJ2-6, the CDR3 gives the full variable domain: SAVISQKPSRDICQRGTSLTIQCQVDSQVTMMFWYRQQPGQSLTLIATANQGSEATYESGFVIDKFPISRPNLTFSTLTVSNMSPEDSSIYLCSVEDRGGISGANVLTFGAGSRLTVL.

The chain employs TRBV15 and TRBJ2-5, with D perhaps matching TRBD1 (5 bases). The ends were cut back, 3 bases at V and 3 bases at J, with 11 bases in the middle. Germline lookup yields CDR1 LNHNV and CDR2 YYDKDF (reference sequence). The CDR3 spans 14 residues. The CDR3 region is CATSSRDREETQYF. The DNA of the CDR3 is TGTGCCACCAGCAGCCGCGACAGAGAAGAGACCCAGTACTTC.

On this clone itself: Other DNA variants within this sample encode the same CDR3. V usage is TRBV9 and J usage is TRBJ1-2, with TRBD1 matching over 8 bases. CDR1 is SGDLS, CDR2 YYNGEE, per germline. The CDR3 is 14 residues long. V shed 4 bases, J shed 5 bases, and the junction held 7 bases outside the gene matches. DNA of the CDR3: TGTGCCAGCAGCAAACCGGGACAGGCATATGGCTACACCTTC. It codes for CASSKPGQAYGYTF. Supplemented by reference TRBV9 and TRBJ1-2, the full variable domain reads DSGVTQTPKHLITATGQRVTLRCSPRSGDLSVYWYQQSLDQGLQFLIQYYNGEERAKGNILERFSAQQFPDLHSELNLSSLELGDSALYFCASSKPGQAYGYTFGSGTRLTVV.

This clone showed up many times. Germline is not matched at one junction end, which may reflect a read error. The gene calls are TRBV14 and TRBJ2-2; D is undetermined. CDR1 is SGHDN and CDR2 is FVKESK in the germline V gene. The CDR3 runs to 14 residues. CDR3 sequence reads: CASSPYVNTGELFF. The CDR3 coding sequence is TGTGCCAGCAGCCCTTATGTGAACACGGGGGAGCTGTTTTTT. Variable domain in full (rest from reference TRBV14 and TRBJ2-2): EAGVTQFPSHSVIEKGQTVTLRCDPISGHDNLYWYRRVMGKEIKFLLHFVKESKQDESGMPNNRFLAERTGGTYSTLKVQPAELEDSGVYFCASSPYVNTGELFFGEGSRLTVL.

This clone showed up just a few times. V is TRBV5-4 and J is TRBJ2-1; D uncertain. This CDR3 spans 12 amino acids. Between the trimmed V and J ends, which lost 0 bases and 5 bases, there was a span of 3 bases. The germline gives CDR1 SGHNT, CDR2 YYREEE (reference sequence). The CDR3, as DNA: TGTGCCAGCAGCTTGGACAACAATGAGCAGTTCTTC. Translated, it gives CASSLDNNEQFF.

Remarks on this clone: Other nucleotide sequences in the sample specify the same CDR3. The CDR3 nucleotides read TGTGCCAGCAGTTTCGGTGGGGGGAATGAAAAACTGTTTTTT. Encoded protein: CASSFGGGNEKLFF. The gene calls are TRBV27 and TRBJ1-4; a weak D match, TRBD1 (5 bases). The CDR3 has 14 amino acids. Germline V gives CDR1 MNHEY, CDR2 SMNVEV (reference sequence). V was trimmed by 3 bases and J by 5 bases, leaving 10 bases between them. The complete variable domain, with remaining parts taken from reference TRBV27 and TRBJ1-4, reads EAQVTQNPRYLITVTGKKLTVTCSQNMNHEYMSWYRQDPGLGLRQIYYSMNVEVTDKGDVPEGYKVSRKEKRNFPLILESPSPNQTSLYFCASSFGGGNEKLFFGSGTQLSVL.

This clone was observed a few times. This rearrangement joins TRBV7-9 to TRBJ2-5; TRBD2 matches 10 bases. The ends lost 5 bases at V and 2 bases at J; junction bases unmatched: 5. The CDR3 runs to 15 residues. Germline lookup yields CDR1 SEHNR and CDR2 FQNEAQ (reference sequence). The CDR3 here is CASSVGAGGQETQYF. The DNA for the CDR3 is TGTGCCAGCAGCGTCGGAGCGGGGGGGCAAGAGACCCAGTACTTC. Together with reference TRBV7-9 and TRBJ2-5, the CDR3 gives the full variable domain: DTGVSQNPRHKITKRGQNVTFRCDPISEHNRLYWYRQTLGQGPEFLTYFQNEAQLEKSRLLSDRFSAERPKGSFSTLEIQRTEQGDSAMYLCASSVGAGGQETQYFGPGTRLLVL.

This chain joins TRBV2 and TRBJ2-3; no clear D gene. Germline V CDR1 and CDR2: SNHLY, FYNNEI. V lost 7 bases to trimming and J lost 3 bases, with 5 bases between them. There are 11 residues in the CDR3. The CDR3 reads CASKRTDTQYF. CDR3 nucleotides: TGTGCCAGCAAGCGTACAGATACGCAGTATTTT.

The V gene is TRBV5-1, the J gene TRBJ2-2; 11 bases map to TRBD1. This CDR3 region has 18 residues. Trimming removed 3 bases from V and 4 bases from J; junction bases left unmatched: 11. Germline V lookup: CDR1 SGHRS, CDR2 YFSETQ. The CDR3, as DNA: TGCGCCAGCAGCTCGCGGATGACGGGACAGGGGGGCACCGGGGAGCTGTTTTTT. Amino acids: CASSSRMTGQGGTGELFF. Full variable domain (remainder filled in from reference TRBV5-1 and TRBJ2-2): KAGVTQTPRYLIKTRGQQVTLSCSPISGHRSVSWYQQTPGQGLQFLFEYFSETQRNKGNFPGRFSGRQFSNSRSEMNVSTLELGDSALYLCASSSRMTGQGGTGELFFGEGSRLTVL.

This clone was observed many times. This chain connects TRBV7-2 to TRBJ1-1; perhaps TRBD1 as D (6 bases). The germline V gene has CDR1 SGHTA and CDR2 FQGNSA. CDR3 length equals 14 residues. V was clipped by 3 bases and J by 1 base, with 9 bases between them. CDR3 bases: TGTGCCAGCAGCTTCCTCAGGGGGAACACTGAAGCTTTCTTT. Translation: CASSFLRGNTEAFF. The full variable domain, with the rest looked up from reference TRBV7-2 and TRBJ1-1, is GAGVSQSPSNKVTEKGKDVELRCDPISGHTALYWYRQSLGQGLEFLIYFQGNSAPDKSGLPSDRFSAERTGGSVSTLTIQRTQQEDSAVYLCASSFLRGNTEAFFGQGTRLTVV.

This clone occurred a few times. The chain joins TRBV5-6 to TRBJ2-3; TRBD2 agrees at 13 bases. The CDR3 totals 16 residues. CDR1 SGHDT and CDR2 YYEEEE come from the germline V gene. Germline trimming cut 2 bases from V and 3 bases from J; bases unmatched to any gene: 3. DNA of the CDR3: TGTGCCAGCAGCTTACTAGCGGGGGGGTTTACAGATACGCAGTATTTT. Its protein product is CASSLLAGGFTDTQYF.

This clone was seen a handful of times. V is TRBV10-3 and J is TRBJ1-3; the D is unclear. The CDR3 sequence is 14 residues long. V lost 8 bases to trimming and J lost 0 bases, with 11 bases between them. CDR1 and CDR2 (germline): ENHRY, SYGVKD. The CDR3 reads CAIADGYSGNTIYF. CDR3 nucleotide sequence: TGTGCCATCGCCGACGGGTACTCTGGAAACACCATATATTTT.

This clone was recorded a few times. The same CDR3 is also encoded by other DNA sequences in this sample. J is TRBJ2-1 and V is TRBV18; D is possibly TRBD2 (7 bases). The CDR3 sequence is 15 residues long. Germline V gene data show CDR1 as KGHSH and CDR2 as LQKENI. Between the trimmed V and J ends, which lost 6 bases and 2 bases, there was a span of 14 bases. CDR3 sequence: CASSDAGAPYNEQFF. Here the CDR3 DNA reads TGTGCCAGCTCCGACGCGGGGGCCCCCTACAATGAGCAGTTCTTC.

The sample holds a few counts of this clone. V usage is TRBV6-4 and J usage is TRBJ2-1; possibly TRBD1 for D (5 bases). Germline loops: CDR1 MRHNA, CDR2 SNTAGT. The V end lost 2 bases, the J end lost 16 bases, and 15 bases lay between the germline ends. The CDR3 is 12 residues long. CDR3: CASSDERAGSFF. CDR3 bases: TGTGCCAGCAGTGACGAACGGGCAGGGTCTTTCTTC.

The chain is built from TRBV7-9 and TRBJ1-2, with TRBD1 as a possible D gene (6 bases). The germline V gene encodes CDR1 SEHNR and CDR2 FQNEAQ (reference sequence). The CDR3 totals 16 residues. The V end lost 5 bases, the J end lost 3 bases, and 19 bases lay between the germline ends. CDR3 nucleotide sequence: TGTGCCAGCAGCCCCCGTCGTAGGTCAGGGGACTATGGCTACACCTTC. This gives the protein CASSPRRRSGDYGYTF.

The chain has TRBV5-1 and TRBJ1-2; D unclear. Germline V CDR1 and CDR2: SGHRS, YFSETQ. The CDR3 totals 15 residues. V was pared by 0 bases and J by 4 bases, with 13 bases between. The CDR3 loop is CASSLESGWAYGYTF. For the CDR3, the DNA is TGCGCCAGCAGCTTGGAGTCAGGTTGGGCCTATGGCTACACCTTC.

V and J are TRBV6-5 and TRBJ2-2; TRBD1 might be the D (6 bases). The V end lost 6 bases, the J end lost 1 base, and 12 bases lay between the germline ends. Germline CDR1 MNHEY, CDR2 SVGAGI. This CDR3 spans 15 amino acids. This CDR3 reads CASSLTGKNTGELFF. The CDR3 nucleotides are TGTGCCAGCAGCCTGACAGGAAAGAACACCGGGGAGCTGTTTTTT.

This clone was detected a few times. The chain recombines TRBV5-6 with TRBJ2-3; D not certain. This CDR3 comprises 11 residues. V was pared by 3 bases and J by 4 bases, with 3 bases between. Germline values: CDR1 SGHDT, CDR2 YYEEEE. CDR3 bases: TGTGCCAGCAGCTCCTCAGATACGCAGTATTTT. This gives the protein CASSSSDTQYF.